These 4 T cell receptor beta chains share one sample of origin, sequenced in a study of T cells in localized non-small cell lung cancer. Repertoires were generated with immunoSEQ multiplex PCR, while TCRdb's copy carries only in-frame clones and drops some. This table holds about 33,000 clones, 85% to 90% found once. Specimen: peripheral blood, collected before any cancer treatment. These receptor sequences come from a man between 40 and 75 years old with stage I lung adenocarcinoma.

The genes are TRBV19 and TRBJ2-3; 9 bases map to TRBD2. The CDR3 is made up of 17 amino acids. Looked up from germline, CDR1 is LNHDA and CDR2 is SQIVND (reference sequence). J lost 2 bases, V lost 4 bases, and 10 bases had no gene match. Written as DNA, the CDR3 is TGTGCCAGTAGTAGTCCATACGAGCGGGGGGCCACAGATACGCAGTATTTT. As protein: CASSSPYERGATDTQYF.

V gene TRBV5-1 combines with J gene TRBJ2-1; a weak D match, TRBD2 (6 bases). Trimming shortened V by 0 bases and J by 6 bases, and 16 bases separated the two germline ends. This CDR3 comprises 16 residues. Germline CDR1 is SGHRS and CDR2 is YFSETQ. In DNA form, the CDR3 reads TGCGCCAGCAGCTTGGGTGCGTCAGGAGGGAGCAATGAGCAGTTCTTC. The encoded protein is CASSLGASGGSNEQFF.

This clone has a single count. CDR3 sequence (DNA): TGTGCCAGCAGCTTACAGGGAGATGGTGAGTTCTTC. As protein: CASSLQGDGEFF. The rearrangement uses TRBV11-2 and TRBJ2-1; either TRBD1 or TRBD2 may supply D (5 bases each). Germline V gene sequence: CDR1 SGHAT, CDR2 FQNNGV. V lost 2 bases, J lost 14 bases, and 13 bases lay in between. This CDR3 has 12 residues.

Concerning this clone itself: One end of the junction fails to match germline, which may point to a read error. The chain combines TRBV6-1 with TRBJ2-3, with D perhaps TRBD2 (6 bases). The germline CDR1 and CDR2 sequences are MNHNS and SASEGT. The CDR3 totals 14 residues. CDR3 sequence: CATSTGDSTDTQYF. CDR3 nucleotide sequence: TGTGCCACCAGTACGGGGGATAGCACAGATACGCAGTATTTT.